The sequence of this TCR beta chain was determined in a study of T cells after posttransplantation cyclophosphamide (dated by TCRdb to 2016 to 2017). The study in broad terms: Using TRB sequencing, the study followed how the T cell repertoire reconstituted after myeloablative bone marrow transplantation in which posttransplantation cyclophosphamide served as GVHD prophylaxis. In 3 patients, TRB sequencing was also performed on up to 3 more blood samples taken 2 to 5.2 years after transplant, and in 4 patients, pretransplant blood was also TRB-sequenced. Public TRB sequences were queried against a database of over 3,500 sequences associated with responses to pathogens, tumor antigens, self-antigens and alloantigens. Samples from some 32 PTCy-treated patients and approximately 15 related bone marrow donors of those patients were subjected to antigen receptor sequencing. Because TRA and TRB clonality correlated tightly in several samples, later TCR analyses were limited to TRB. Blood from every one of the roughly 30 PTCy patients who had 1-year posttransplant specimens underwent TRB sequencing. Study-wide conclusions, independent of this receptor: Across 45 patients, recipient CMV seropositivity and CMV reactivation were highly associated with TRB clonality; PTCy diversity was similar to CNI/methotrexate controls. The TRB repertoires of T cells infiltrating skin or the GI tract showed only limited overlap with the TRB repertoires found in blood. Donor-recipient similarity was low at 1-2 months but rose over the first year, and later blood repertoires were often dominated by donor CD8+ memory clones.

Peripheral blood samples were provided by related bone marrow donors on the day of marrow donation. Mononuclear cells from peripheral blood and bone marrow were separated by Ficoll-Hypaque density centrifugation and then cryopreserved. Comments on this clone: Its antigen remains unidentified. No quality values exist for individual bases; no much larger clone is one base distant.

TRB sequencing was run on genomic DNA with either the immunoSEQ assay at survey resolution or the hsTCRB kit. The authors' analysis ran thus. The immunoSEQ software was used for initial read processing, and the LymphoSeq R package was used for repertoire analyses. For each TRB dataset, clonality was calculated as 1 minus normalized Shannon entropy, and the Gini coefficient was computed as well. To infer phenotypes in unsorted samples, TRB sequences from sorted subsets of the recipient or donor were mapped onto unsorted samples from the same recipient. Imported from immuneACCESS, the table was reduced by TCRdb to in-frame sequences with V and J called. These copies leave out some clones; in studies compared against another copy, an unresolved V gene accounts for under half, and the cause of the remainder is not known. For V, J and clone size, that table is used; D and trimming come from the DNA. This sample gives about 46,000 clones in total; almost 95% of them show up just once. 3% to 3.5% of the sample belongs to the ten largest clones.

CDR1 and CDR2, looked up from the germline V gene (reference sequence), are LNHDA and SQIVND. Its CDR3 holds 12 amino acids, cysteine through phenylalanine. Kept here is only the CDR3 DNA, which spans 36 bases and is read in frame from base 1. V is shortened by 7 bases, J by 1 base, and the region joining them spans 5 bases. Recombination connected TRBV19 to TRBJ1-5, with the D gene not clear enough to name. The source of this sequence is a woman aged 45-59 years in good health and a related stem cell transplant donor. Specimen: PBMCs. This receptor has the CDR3 CASTSSNQPQHF. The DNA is TGTGCCAGTACTTCGAGCAATCAGCCCCAGCATTTT. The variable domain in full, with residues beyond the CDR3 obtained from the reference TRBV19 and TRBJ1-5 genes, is DGGITQSPKYLFRKEGQNVTLSCEQNLNHDAMYWYRQDPGQGLRLIYYSQIVNDFQKGDIAEGYSVSREKKESFPLTVTSAQKNPTAFYLCASTSSNQPQHFGDGTRLSIL.